This T cell receptor beta chain was captured by sequencing in a study of T cells after yellow fever vaccination. Using its own MiXCR run on the 5' RACE reads, TCRdb lists one record per CDR3 protein. Among about 550,000 distinct CDR3 sequences, less than 20% were seen once, and the ten largest hold 13% to 15%. The source was PBMCs, collected 15 days after the yellow fever booster vaccination. The sequence came from a man aged 25-40 years who received the YFV17D yellow fever vaccine.

The CDR3 DNA follows: TGTGCCTGGAATTGGGGGACAGACTACGAGCAGTACTTC. Encoded protein: CAWNWGTDYEQYF. The gene calls are TRBV30 and TRBJ2-7; 7 bases fit TRBD1. CDR1 and CDR2 from the germline V gene are GTSNPN and SVGIG (reference sequence). The CDR3 extends over 13 amino acids. Trimming took 4 bases from V and 3 from J; bases not matched to a gene: 6.